Shown below are 15 T cell receptor beta chains from a single sample sequenced in a study of cytotoxic CD8 clonotypes in ibrutinib-treated CLL. Libraries were prepared by immunoSEQ multiplex PCR; TCRdb keeps only in-frame clonotypes and omits some of them. This table holds 300,000 to 400,000 clones, roughly 70% found once. The source material was PBMCs, sampled after 36 months of ibrutinib treatment. The receptors come from a human donor with chronic lymphocytic leukemia.

This clone was seen only a few times. CDR3 sequence reads: CASSSVGQGNEQYF. The CDR3 nucleotides are TGTGCCAGCAGTTCGGTGGGACAGGGCAACGAGCAGTACTTC. V and J are TRBV27 and TRBJ2-7, with 9 bases fitting TRBD1. Germline-derived CDR1 and CDR2 are MNHEY and SMNVEV (reference sequence). The CDR3 has 14 amino acids. The V and J ends lost 4 bases and 5 bases, in that order; junction bases with no gene match: 6.

CDR3 in amino acids: CASSLNSGGAETQYF. The CDR3 DNA reads TGTGCCAGCAGCTTAAATAGCGGGGGGGCGGAGACCCAGTACTTC. The chain couples TRBV7-3 to TRBJ2-5, with TRBD2 identical over 11 bases. The CDR3 spans 15 residues. CDR1 is SGHTA, CDR2 FQGTGA, per germline. The junction had 3 bases not matched to a gene; V was cut back by 1 base and J by 5 bases.

CDR3 nucleotide sequence: TGCGCCAGCAGCCAAGATCGACTAGGCTATGAGCAGTTCTTC. This gives the protein CASSQDRLGYEQFF. The J gene is TRBJ2-1, the V gene TRBV4-1; D is possibly TRBD2 (6 bases). Germline V gene sequence: CDR1 MGHRA, CDR2 YSYEKL. This CDR3 spans 14 amino acids. Trimming cost V 0 bases and J 8 bases, with 11 bases left between them.

The CDR3 loop is CASSSQRFSNTGELFF. In nucleotides, the CDR3 is TGTGCCAGCAGCTCGCAGCGTTTCTCGAACACCGGGGAGCTGTTTTTT. V is TRBV7-9 and J is TRBJ2-2; D is unclear. The germline V gene encodes CDR1 SEHNR and CDR2 FQNEAQ (reference sequence). The ends were cut back, 4 bases at V and 0 bases at J, with 12 bases in the middle. The CDR3 is 16 amino acids.

This chain joins TRBV25-1 and TRBJ1-2, with D possibly TRBD1 on 6 matching bases. CDR3 length: 13 amino acids. CDR1 and CDR2 from the germline V gene are MGHDK and SYGVNS. With 5 bases removed from V and 8 bases from J, the gap between germline ends came to 15 bases. The CDR3 DNA is TGTGCCAGCAGTCGGTTTTGGGGGGCCGGCTACACCTTC. As protein: CASSRFWGAGYTF.

This clone was found once. Relative to the germline gene, one junction end is altered; a read error may explain this. The V gene is TRBV28, the J gene TRBJ2-7; the match to TRBD2 covers 7 bases. CDR1 MDHEN and CDR2 SYDVKM come from the germline V gene. The CDR3 is 15 amino acids. CDR3 sequence: CASSLGRVGLYGQYF. CDR3 nucleotides: TGTGCCAGCAGTTTGGGGAGGGTCGGGCTCTACGGGCAGTACTTC.

The rearrangement joins TRBV6-5 to TRBJ2-5, with D possibly being TRBD2 (5 bases). CDR1 is MNHEY, CDR2 SVGAGI, per germline. The CDR3 is 13 residues long. V was pared by 5 bases and J by 5 bases, with 12 bases between. In DNA form, the CDR3 reads TGTGCCAGCAGTCCGAGGGTCCAGGAGACCCAGTACTTC. Its protein product is CASSPRVQETQYF.

This chain joins TRBV6-5 and TRBJ2-5; TRBD1 agrees at 11 bases. Trimming cost V 2 bases and J 6 bases; bases outside gene matches: 8. This CDR3 has 16 residues. CDR1 is MNHEY, CDR2 SVGAGI, per germline. The CDR3 nucleotides are TGTGCCAGCAGTTACCCGCCCGGACAGGGGGCAAAGACCCAGTACTTC. Translated, it gives CASSYPPGQGAKTQYF.

The rearrangement links TRBV11-2 to TRBJ2-4, with D unclear. V was clipped by 5 bases and J by 4 bases, with 15 bases between them. CDR3 length: 15 amino acids. The V gene's germline CDR1 is SGHAT and CDR2 FQNNGV. The CDR3 bases are TGTGCCAGCAGCCCCGGGTTAGGCCTAAAAAACATTCAGTACTTC. Its translation: CASSPGLGLKNIQYF. The whole variable domain, remainder taken from reference TRBV11-2 and TRBJ2-4, is EAGVAQSPRYKIIEKRQSVAFWCNPISGHATLYWYQQILGQGPKLLIQFQNNGVVDDSQLPKDRFSAERLKGVDSTLKIQPAKLEDSAVYLCASSPGLGLKNIQYFGAGTRLSVL.

This chain joins TRBV28 and TRBJ1-1, with 8 bases that match TRBD1. The length of the CDR3 is 13 residues. From germline, CDR1 is MDHEN and CDR2 SYDVKM. The ends lost 4 bases at V and 4 bases at J; junction bases unmatched: 2. The CDR3 DNA reads as TGTGCCAGCAGTTCAACAGGGGGCACTGAAGCTTTCTTT. Its protein product is CASSSTGGTEAFF.

The table lists this clone with a few counts. V is TRBV7-6 and J is TRBJ1-2, with no clear D. The germline V gene encodes CDR1 SGHVS and CDR2 FNYEAQ. Trimming pared 2 bases from V and 0 bases from J, leaving 10 bases between. The CDR3 runs 15 residues. In DNA form, the CDR3 reads TGTGCCAGCAGCTTACTCCCGCAGTCTAACTATGGCTACACCTTC. Its protein is CASSLLPQSNYGYTF.

The chain links TRBV6-4 to TRBJ1-2; D uncertain. The germline gives CDR1 MRHNA, CDR2 SNTAGT. The CDR3 runs to 13 residues. Trimming shortened V by 7 bases and J by 11 bases, and 20 bases separated the two germline ends. The CDR3 spells CASKLGGEWWYTF. Written as DNA, the CDR3 is TGTGCCAGCAAACTGGGTGGCGAATGGTGGTACACCTTC.

This chain links TRBV10-3 with TRBJ2-1; no clear D. The length of the CDR3 is 11 residues. Trimming stripped 8 bases from V and 8 bases from J, with 10 bases between. From germline, CDR1 is ENHRY and CDR2 SYGVKD. The CDR3 here is CAISTGDEQFF. The CDR3 coding sequence is TGTGCCATCTCGACTGGGGATGAGCAGTTCTTC.

This clone was seen a few times. The chain carries TRBV5-1 and TRBJ2-3; D gene ambiguous. V lost 5 bases, J lost 2 bases, and 9 bases lay in between. The CDR3 extends over 13 amino acids. Germline CDR1 SGHRS, CDR2 YFSETQ. The DNA of the CDR3 is TGCGCCAGCAGAATTGCATTCACAGATACGCAGTATTTT. It is translated as CASRIAFTDTQYF.

This clone occurred a few times. V and J are TRBV7-3 and TRBJ2-3, with TRBD2 matching 12 bases. Germline CDR1 is SGHTA and CDR2 is FQGTGA. Germline trimming cut 1 base from V and 8 bases from J; bases unmatched to any gene: 13. The CDR3 sequence is 18 residues long. The CDR3 DNA reads as TGTGCCAGCAGCTTAAATCACGCGCCTAGCGGGGGGGGCGGTACGCAGTATTTT. Its protein product is CASSLNHAPSGGGGTQYF. The variable domain in full, with the rest retrieved from reference TRBV7-3 and TRBJ2-3, is GAGVSQTPSNKVTEKGKYVELRCDPISGHTALYWYRQSLGQGPEFLIYFQGTGAADDSGLPNDRFFAVRPEGSVSTLKIQRTERGDSAVYLCASSLNHAPSGGGGTQYFGPGTRLTVL.